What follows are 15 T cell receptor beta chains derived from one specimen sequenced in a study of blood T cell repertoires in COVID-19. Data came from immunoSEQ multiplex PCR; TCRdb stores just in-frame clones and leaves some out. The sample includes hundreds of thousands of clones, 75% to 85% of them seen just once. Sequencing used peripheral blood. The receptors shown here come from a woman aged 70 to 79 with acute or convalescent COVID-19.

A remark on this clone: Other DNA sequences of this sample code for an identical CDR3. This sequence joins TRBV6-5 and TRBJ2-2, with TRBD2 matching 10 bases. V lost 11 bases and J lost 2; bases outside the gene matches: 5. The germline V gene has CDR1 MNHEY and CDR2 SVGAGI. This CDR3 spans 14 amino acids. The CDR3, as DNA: TGTGCCTCCCGGACTAGCGGAAACACCGGGGAGCTGTTTTTT. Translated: CASRTSGNTGELFF.

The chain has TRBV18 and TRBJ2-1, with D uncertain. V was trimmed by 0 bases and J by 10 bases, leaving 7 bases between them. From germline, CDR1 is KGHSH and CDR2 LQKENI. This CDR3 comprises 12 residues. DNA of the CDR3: TGTGCCAGCTCACCACCGAGCATAGAGCAGTTCTTC. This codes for CASSPPSIEQFF. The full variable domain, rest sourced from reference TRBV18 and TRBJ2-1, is NAGVMQNPRHLVRRRGQEARLRCSPMKGHSHVYWYRQLPEEGLKFMVYLQKENIIDESGMPKERFSAEFPKEGPSILRIQQVVRGDSAAYFCASSPPSIEQFFGPGTRLTVL.

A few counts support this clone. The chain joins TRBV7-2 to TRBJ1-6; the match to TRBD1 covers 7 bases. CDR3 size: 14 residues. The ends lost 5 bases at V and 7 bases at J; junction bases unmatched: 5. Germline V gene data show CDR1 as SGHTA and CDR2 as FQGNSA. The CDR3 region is CASSPGTENSPLHF. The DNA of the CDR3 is TGTGCCAGCAGCCCCGGGACAGAAAATTCACCCCTCCACTTT.

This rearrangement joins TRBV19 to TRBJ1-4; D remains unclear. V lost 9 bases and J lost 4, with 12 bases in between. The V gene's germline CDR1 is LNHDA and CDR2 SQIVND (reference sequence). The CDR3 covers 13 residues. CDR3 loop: CASKRGDNEKLFF. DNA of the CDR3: TGTGCCAGCAAGCGGGGTGATAATGAAAAACTGTTTTTT.

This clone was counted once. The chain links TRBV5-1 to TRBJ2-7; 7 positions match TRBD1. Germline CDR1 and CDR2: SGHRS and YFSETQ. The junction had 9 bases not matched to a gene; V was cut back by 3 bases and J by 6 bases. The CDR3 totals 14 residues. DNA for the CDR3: TGCGCCAGCAGCTCAAGACAGGGTGATAGCGAGCAGTACTTC. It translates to CASSSRQGDSEQYF.

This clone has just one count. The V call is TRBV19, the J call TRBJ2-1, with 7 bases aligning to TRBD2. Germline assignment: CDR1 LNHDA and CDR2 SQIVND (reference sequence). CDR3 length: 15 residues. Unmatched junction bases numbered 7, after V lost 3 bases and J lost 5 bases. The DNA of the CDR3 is TGTGCCAGTAGTATCAGGGTAGCGGGCCACAATGAGCAGTTCTTC. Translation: CASSIRVAGHNEQFF.

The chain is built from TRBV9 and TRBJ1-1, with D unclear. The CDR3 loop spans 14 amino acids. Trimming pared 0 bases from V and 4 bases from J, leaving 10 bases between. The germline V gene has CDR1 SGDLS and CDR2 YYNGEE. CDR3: CASSVEVWSTEAFF. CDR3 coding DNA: TGTGCCAGCAGCGTAGAGGTCTGGAGCACTGAAGCTTTCTTT.

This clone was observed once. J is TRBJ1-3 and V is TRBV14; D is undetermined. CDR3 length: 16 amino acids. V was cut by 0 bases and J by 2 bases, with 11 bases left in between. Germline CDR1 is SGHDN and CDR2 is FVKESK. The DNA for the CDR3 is TGTGCCAGCAGCCAAGAAATGAGGATCACTGGAAACACCATATATTTT. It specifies CASSQEMRITGNTIYF.

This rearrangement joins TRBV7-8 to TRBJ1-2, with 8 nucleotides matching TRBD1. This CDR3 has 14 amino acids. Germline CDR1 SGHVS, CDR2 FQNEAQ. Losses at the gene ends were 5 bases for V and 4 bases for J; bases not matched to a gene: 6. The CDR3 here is CASSSRDRPYGYTF. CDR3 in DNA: TGTGCCAGCAGCAGCAGGGACAGGCCCTATGGCTACACCTTC. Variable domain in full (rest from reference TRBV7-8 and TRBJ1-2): GAGVSQSPRYKVAKRGQDVALRCDPISGHVSLFWYQQALGQGPEFLTYFQNEAQLDKSGLPSDRFFAERPEGSVSTLKIQRTQQEDSAVYLCASSSRDRPYGYTFGSGTRLTVV.

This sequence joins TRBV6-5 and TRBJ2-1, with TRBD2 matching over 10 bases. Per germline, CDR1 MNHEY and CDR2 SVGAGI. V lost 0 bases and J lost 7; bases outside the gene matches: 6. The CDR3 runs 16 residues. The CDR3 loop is CASSYSKGSGGNEQFF. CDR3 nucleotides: TGTGCCAGCAGTTACTCGAAGGGTAGCGGGGGGAATGAGCAGTTCTTC.

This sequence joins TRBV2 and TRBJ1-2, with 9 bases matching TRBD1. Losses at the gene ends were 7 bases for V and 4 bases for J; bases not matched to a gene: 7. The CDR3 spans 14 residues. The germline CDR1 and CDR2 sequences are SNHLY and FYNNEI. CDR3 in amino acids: CASILDRGSYGYTF. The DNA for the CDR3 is TGTGCCAGCATCCTGGACAGGGGTTCCTATGGCTACACCTTC. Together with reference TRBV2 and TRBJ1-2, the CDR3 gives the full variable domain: EPEVTQTPSHQVTQMGQEVILRCVPISNHLYFYWYRQILGQKVEFLVSFYNNEISEKSEIFDDQFSVERPDGSNFTLKIRSTKLEDSAMYFCASILDRGSYGYTFGSGTRLTVV.

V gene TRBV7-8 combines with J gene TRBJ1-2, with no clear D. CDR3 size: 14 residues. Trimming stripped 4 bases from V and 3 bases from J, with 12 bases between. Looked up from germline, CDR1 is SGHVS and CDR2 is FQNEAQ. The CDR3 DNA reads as TGTGCCAGCAGCTGGGGAGCTGTCGACTATGGCTACACCTTC. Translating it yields CASSWGAVDYGYTF.

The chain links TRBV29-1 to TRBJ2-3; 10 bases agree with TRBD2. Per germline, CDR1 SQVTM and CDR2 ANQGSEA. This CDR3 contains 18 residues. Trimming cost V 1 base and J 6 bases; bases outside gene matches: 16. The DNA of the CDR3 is TGCAGCGTTGAAGGACAAGGGCTAGCGGGGGCACACCCCGATACGCAGTATTTT. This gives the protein CSVEGQGLAGAHPDTQYF.

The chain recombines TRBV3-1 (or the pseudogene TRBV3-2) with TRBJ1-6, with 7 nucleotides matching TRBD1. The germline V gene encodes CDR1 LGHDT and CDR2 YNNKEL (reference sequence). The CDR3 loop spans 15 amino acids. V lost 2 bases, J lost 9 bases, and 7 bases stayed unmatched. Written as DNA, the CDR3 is TGTGCCAGCAGCCAATTTACAGGGGTCGGTTCACCCCTCCACTTT. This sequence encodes CASSQFTGVGSPLHF.

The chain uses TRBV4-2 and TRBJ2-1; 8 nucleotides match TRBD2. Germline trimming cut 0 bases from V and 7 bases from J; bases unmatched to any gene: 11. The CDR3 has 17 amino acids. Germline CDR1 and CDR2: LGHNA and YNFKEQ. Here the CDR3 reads CASSQDLGRGGKNEQFF. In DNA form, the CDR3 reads TGTGCCAGCAGCCAAGATCTTGGTCGGGGGGGCAAGAATGAGCAGTTCTTC.